Following are 15 T cell receptor beta chains from one sample sequenced in a study of blood T cell repertoires in COVID-19 (dated by TCRdb to 2020 to 2021). Libraries were built with the immunoSEQ multiplex PCR assay. In TCRdb, the immuneACCESS table is reduced to in-frame sequences with V and J assigned. These tables do not hold every clone; where another copy was compared, an unresolved V gene accounts for under half, and the others remain unexplained. The table for this sample lists some 270,000 clones; roughly 87% of them were counted only once. Together, the top ten hold roughly 5% of the sample. Source material: peripheral blood. The receptors were sampled from a woman aged 40 to 50 who had recovered from COVID-19.

This chain connects TRBV29-1 to TRBJ2-1; TRBD2 is a possible D gene (5 bases). The V gene lost 6 bases and the J gene lost 3 bases, with 9 bases spanning the gap. Looked up from germline, CDR1 is SQVTM and CDR2 is ANQGSEA. The CDR3 loop spans 12 amino acids. CDR3 DNA sequence: TGCAGCGTCCCGGGGATCTACAATGAGCAGTTCTTC. This codes for CSVPGIYNEQFF.

The J gene is TRBJ1-4, the V gene TRBV9; TRBD1 matches 7 bases. Germline values: CDR1 SGDLS, CDR2 YYNGEE. J was trimmed by 8 bases and V by 4 bases; bases with no gene match: 11. The CDR3 runs to 15 residues. The CDR3 region has the DNA TGTGCCAGCAGCACCCGGACAGGTAGTATCGAAAAACTGTTTTTT. Translation gives CASSTRTGSIEKLFF.

The J gene is TRBJ1-3, the V gene TRBV5-1; D remains ambiguous. This CDR3 is built from 16 residues. Germline V CDR1 and CDR2: SGHRS, YFSETQ. Between the trimmed V and J ends, which lost 5 bases and 0 bases, there was a span of 15 bases. CDR3 sequence (DNA): TGCGCCAGCAGGCCGGCTAGCTTAAACTCTGGAAACACCATATATTTT. Its protein product is CASRPASLNSGNTIYF.

J is TRBJ1-2 and V is TRBV24-1; TRBD1 aligns across 9 bases. Unmatched junction bases numbered 9, after V lost 4 bases and J lost 7 bases. The CDR3 totals 15 residues. Germline assignment: CDR1 KGHDR and CDR2 SFDVKD. The CDR3 spells CATSDRGQGDRGYTF. CDR3 coding DNA: TGTGCCACCAGTGACCGGGGACAGGGAGATCGTGGCTACACCTTC.

For the CDR3, the DNA is TGCGCCAGCAGCTTGGCTCCGGGACAGGGGGCAGCGGGCTACACCTTC. As protein: CASSLAPGQGAAGYTF. The chain is built from TRBV5-1 and TRBJ1-2; TRBD1 aligns across 12 bases. Germline CDR1 reads SGHRS; CDR2 reads YFSETQ. This CDR3 contains 16 residues. With 0 bases clipped from V and 8 bases from J, the junction kept 8 bases outside the gene matches.

This sequence joins TRBV5-4 and TRBJ2-7; the D gene is possibly TRBD1 (6 bases). This CDR3 region has 13 residues. Looked up from germline, CDR1 is SGHNT and CDR2 is YYREEE (reference sequence). V was cut by 5 bases and J by 2 bases, with 11 bases left in between. The CDR3 DNA reads TGTGCCAGCAGTTTCGGACAGACCTACGAGCAGTACGTC. The encoded protein is CASSFGQTYEQYV.

Written as DNA, the CDR3 is TGTGCCAGCAGTTATACTAGCGGGGGAGACAATGAGCAGTTCTTC. The encoded protein is CASSYTSGGDNEQFF. This chain joins TRBV27 and TRBJ2-1; 11 bases line up with TRBD2. CDR3 length: 15 amino acids. Unmatched junction bases numbered 4, after V lost 4 bases and J lost 5 bases. The germline CDR1 and CDR2 sequences are MNHEY and SMNVEV (reference sequence).

This sequence joins TRBV19 and TRBJ1-5, with a possible D match to TRBD1 (6 bases). Germline lookup yields CDR1 LNHDA and CDR2 SQIVND (reference sequence). The CDR3 spans 15 residues. V shed 7 bases and J shed 5 bases, with 18 bases lying between them. The CDR3: CASTIKGQTYQPQHF. DNA of the CDR3: TGTGCCAGTACCATAAAAGGACAGACATATCAGCCCCAGCATTTT.

As to this clone: At the DNA level, this CDR3 is encoded by other sequences in the same sample as well. The CDR3 DNA reads as TGTGCCAGCAGCTTAGCGGGCGGTACCGGGGAGCTGTTTTTT. Its translation: CASSLAGGTGELFF. The chain couples TRBV5-4 to TRBJ2-2, with D possibly matching TRBD2 (6 bases). V gave up 2 bases and J gave up 5 bases, with 10 bases separating them. This CDR3 region has 14 residues. CDR1 and CDR2 (germline): SGHNT, YYREEE (reference sequence).

This rearrangement joins TRBV28 to TRBJ2-7; perhaps TRBD1 as D (8 bases). The CDR3 is 15 amino acids. Germline values: CDR1 MDHEN, CDR2 SYDVKM. Trimming took 5 bases from V and 4 from J, leaving 18 bases between them. CDR3 region: CASSGQGRGGYEQYV. In DNA form, the CDR3 reads TGTGCCAGCAGTGGACAGGGAAGGGGAGGGTACGAGCAGTACGTC.

This chain uses TRBV6-2 or TRBV6-3 with TRBJ2-2; possible D gene TRBD1, 5 bases. Trimming shortened V by 4 bases and J by 4 bases, and 13 bases separated the two germline ends. CDR3 length: 15 amino acids. Per germline, CDR1 MNHEY and CDR2 SVGEGT. The CDR3 reads CASSFRQYPTGELFF. Written as DNA, the CDR3 is TGTGCCAGCAGTTTTCGACAGTATCCCACCGGGGAGCTGTTTTTT.

The chain has TRBV7-9 and TRBJ2-1; D is possibly TRBD2 (6 bases). V lost 4 bases and J 10 bases, leaving 11 bases between the germline ends. The CDR3 extends over 12 amino acids. From germline, CDR1 is SEHNR and CDR2 FQNEAQ (reference sequence). This CDR3 is CASSYLTREQFF. In DNA, the CDR3 is TGTGCCAGCAGCTACCTGACTAGGGAGCAGTTCTTC.

The chain recombines TRBV24-1 with TRBJ2-2, with D possibly TRBD2 on 5 matching bases. This CDR3 comprises 14 residues. V was trimmed by 5 bases and J by 2 bases, leaving 8 bases between them. Germline V CDR1 and CDR2: KGHDR, SFDVKD. The CDR3 region has the DNA TGTGCCACCAGTGCAAGACTAAACACCGGGGAGCTGTTTTTT. Protein: CATSARLNTGELFF.

This chain links TRBV7-2 with TRBJ2-7; 7 bases are shared with TRBD2. Germline assignment: CDR1 SGHTA and CDR2 FQGNSA. The J segment lost 4 bases and the V segment lost 1 base, leaving 4 bases of the junction unmatched. CDR3 length: 14 amino acids. The CDR3 spells CASSLGGAGYEQYV. CDR3 bases: TGTGCCAGCAGCTTAGGGGGAGCGGGGTACGAGCAGTACGTC.

The chain couples TRBV10-2 to TRBJ2-7; a weak D match, TRBD1 (5 bases). V was cut by 2 bases and J by 3 bases, with 8 bases left in between. The CDR3 totals 13 residues. CDR1 and CDR2 (germline): WSHSY, SAAADI. CDR3 region: CASSETRVYEQYV. In nucleotides, the CDR3 is TGCGCCAGCAGTGAGACCAGGGTCTACGAGCAGTACGTC.